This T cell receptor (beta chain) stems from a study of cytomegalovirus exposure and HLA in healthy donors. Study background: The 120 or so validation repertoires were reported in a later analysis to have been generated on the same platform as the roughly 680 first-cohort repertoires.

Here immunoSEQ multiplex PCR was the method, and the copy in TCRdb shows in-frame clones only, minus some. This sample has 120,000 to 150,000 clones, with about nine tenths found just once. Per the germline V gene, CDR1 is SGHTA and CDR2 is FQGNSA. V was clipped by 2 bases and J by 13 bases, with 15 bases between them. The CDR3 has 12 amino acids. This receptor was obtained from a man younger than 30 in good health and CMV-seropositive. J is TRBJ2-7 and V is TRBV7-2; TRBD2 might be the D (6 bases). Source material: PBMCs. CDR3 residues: CASSLLAGIAYF. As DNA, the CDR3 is TGTGCCAGCAGCTTACTGGCGGGGATCGCATACTTC.